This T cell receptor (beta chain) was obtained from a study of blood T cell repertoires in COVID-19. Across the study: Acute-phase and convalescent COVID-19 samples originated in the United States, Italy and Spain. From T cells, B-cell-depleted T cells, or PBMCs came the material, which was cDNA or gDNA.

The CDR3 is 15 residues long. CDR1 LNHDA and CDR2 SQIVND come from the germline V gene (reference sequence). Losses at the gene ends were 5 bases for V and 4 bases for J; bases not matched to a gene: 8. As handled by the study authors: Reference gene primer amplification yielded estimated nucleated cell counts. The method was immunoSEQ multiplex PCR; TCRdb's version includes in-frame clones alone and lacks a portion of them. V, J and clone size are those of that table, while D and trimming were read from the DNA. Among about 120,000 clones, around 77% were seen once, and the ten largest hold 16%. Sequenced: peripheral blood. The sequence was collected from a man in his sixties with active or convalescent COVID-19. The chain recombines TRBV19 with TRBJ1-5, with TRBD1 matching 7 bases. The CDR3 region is CASSPTGTANQPQHF. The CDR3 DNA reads TGTGCCAGTAGTCCAACCGGGACAGCAAATCAGCCCCAGCATTTT.